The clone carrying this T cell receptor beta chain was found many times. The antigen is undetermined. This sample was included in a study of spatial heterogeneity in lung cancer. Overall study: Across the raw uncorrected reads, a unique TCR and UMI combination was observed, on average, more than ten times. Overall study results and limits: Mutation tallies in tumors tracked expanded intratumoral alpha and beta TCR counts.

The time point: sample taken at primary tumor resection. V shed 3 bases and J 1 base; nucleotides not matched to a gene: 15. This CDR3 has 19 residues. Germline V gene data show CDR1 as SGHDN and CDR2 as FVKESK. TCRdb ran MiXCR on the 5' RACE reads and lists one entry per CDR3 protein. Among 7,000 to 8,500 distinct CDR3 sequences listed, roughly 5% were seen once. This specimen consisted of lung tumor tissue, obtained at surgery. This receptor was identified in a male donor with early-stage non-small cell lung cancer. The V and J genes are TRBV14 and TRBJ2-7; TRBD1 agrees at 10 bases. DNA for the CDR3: TGTGCCAGCAGCCACCTAGGGCCGGGACAGGGGTTTAATTCCTACGAGCAGTACTTC. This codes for CASSHLGPGQGFNSYEQYF.